The rows below give T cell receptor beta chains drawn from one sample of a study of molecular identifiers for immune sequencing clone quantification. TCRdb independently ran MiXCR on the PCR reads; one entry per CDR3 protein. The repertoire includes under 800,000 distinct CDR3 sequences, over 25% of them detected once, and 0.78% sits in the top ten. The sample was naive CD8+ T cells from blood, with Jurkat cell RNA spiked in. These receptor sequences come from a human donor in good health. Some libraries in this study had Jurkat cell RNA spiked in. The CDR3 runs from the conserved cysteine through the conserved F or W. The order of the fields is clone size, D gene, V gene, J gene, CDR3 DNA, CDR3 protein. A D gene is named only where the DNA matches it firmly. For some rows the clone size is stated as once, few or many, or as a class when expanded; others skip it.

NA	NA	TRBV14	TRBJ2-3	TGTGCCAGCAGCGTCGATAGTGCAGATACGCAGTATTTT	CASSVDSADTQYF
many	NA	TRBV29-1	TRBJ2-7	TGCAGCGTCGCCGGACCTTCTAACACCTACGAGCAGTACTTC	CSVAGPSNTYEQYF
few	NA	TRBV6-6	TRBJ2-3	TGTGCCAGCAGTTACGAGTCCAGGGTAGGCACAGATACGCAGTATTTT	CASSYESRVGTDTQYF
many	NA	TRBV27	TRBJ1-2	TGTGCCAGCAGTTTTGGAAGGAACTATGGCTACACCTTC	CASSFGRNYGYTF
many	TRBD1	TRBV7-2	TRBJ2-7	TGTGCCAGCAGCCACCCGACAGGGGGGGCCTACGAGCAGTACTTC	CASSHPTGGAYEQYF
NA	NA	TRBV7-9	TRBJ2-3	TGTGCCAGCAGTCCCAGTACTAGCACAGATACGGAGTATTTT	CASSPSTSTDTEYF
many	TRBD2	TRBV29-1	TRBJ2-7	TGCAGCGTCATCGGGACTAGCGGGGGAAGCTCCTACGAGCAGTACTTC	CSVIGTSGGSSYEQYF
many	NA	TRBV7-9	TRBJ1-1	TGTGCCAGCAGCTCAGGGCTGAAGATCCCTGAAGCTTTCTTT	CASSSGLKIPEAFF
NA	NA	TRBV19	TRBJ1-6	TGTGCCAGTAGCCCGGTGGCAGGGAACAATTCACCCCTCCACTTT	CASSPVAGNNSPLHF
many	TRBD1	TRBV30	TRBJ1-1	TGTGCCTGGACACAGGGGGCGGGCGCTGAAGCTTTCTTT	CAWTQGAGAEAFF
NA	NA	TRBV19	TRBJ2-5	TGTGCCAGTAGTATGCGAGGGGGCCAAGAGACCCAGTACTTC	CASSMRGGQETQYF
many	NA	TRBV29-1	TRBJ2-2	TGCAGCGTTGCATTCAGCGGGAACACCGGGGAGCTGTTTTTT	CSVAFSGNTGELFF
few	NA	TRBV20-1	TRBJ2-1	TGCAGTGCTAGAGACGGGACCACCTACAATGAGCAGTTCTTC	CSARDGTTYNEQFF
NA	TRBD1	TRBV7-9	TRBJ2-7	TGTGCCAGCAGCTTAGCGACAGGGTTTTACGAGCAGTACTTC	CASSLATGFYEQYF
NA	NA	TRBV7-9	TRBJ2-1	TGTGCCAGCAGCTCCGACTATGAGCAGTTCTTC	CASSSDYEQFF
NA	NA	TRBV7-2	TRBJ2-3	TGTGCCAGCAGGGCAGAATACTCTAGCACAGGTACGCAGTATTTT	CASRAEYSSTGTQYF
few	NA	TRBV9	TRBJ2-3	TGTGCCAGCAGCGTAGGGCAAGCGAGCACAGATACGCAGTATTTT	CASSVGQASTDTQYF
NA	TRBD2	TRBV5-6	TRBJ2-2	TGTGCCAGCAGCTTGGTTACAGGGTCTGAAACTAGCGGGAGAAGGGCCACCGGGGAGCTGTTTTTT	CASSLVTGSETSGRRATGELFF
many	NA	TRBV6-2/TRBV6-3	TRBJ2-7	TGTGCCAGCAGTTACTACCCTGGGGAGCAGTACTTC	CASSYYPGEQYF
NA	NA	TRBV7-9	TRBJ1-1	TGTGCCAGCAGCTTAGCGCTGCAGGTCAAGGCCACTGAAGCTTTCTTT	CASSLALQVKATEAFF
many	TRBD2	TRBV27	TRBJ2-3	TGTGCCAGCCCGGGACTAGCGGTTTCAGATACGCAGTATTTT	CASPGLAVSDTQYF
many	TRBD1	TRBV6-5	TRBJ2-2	TGTGCCAGCAGTCAAGGACAGGGGGTTGCCGGGGAGCTGTTTTTT	CASSQGQGVAGELFF
many	NA	TRBV28	TRBJ1-1	TGTGCCAGCGGTACGAGGAACTTGCGAACTGAAGCTTTCTTT	CASGTRNLRTEAFF
few	TRBD1	TRBV20-1	TRBJ1-1	TGCAGTGCCGCCTTCTACCGGGACAGTGGGGAGTACACTGAAGCTTTCTTT	CSAAFYRDSGEYTEAFF
many	TRBD2	TRBV6-1	TRBJ2-3	TGTGCCAGCAGTGAAGTAGCGGGAGGGCCAGATACGCAGTATTTT	CASSEVAGGPDTQYF
NA	TRBD1	TRBV5-3	TRBJ1-2	TGTGCCAGTCGTCGAGGACAGGGGGACTATGGCTACACCTTC	CASRRGQGDYGYTF
NA	TRBD1	TRBV10-3	TRBJ1-1	TGTGCCATCAGTGAGTCGGGGACAGGCCATGCCTTAAATTATGAAGCTTTCTTT	CAISESGTGHALNYEAFF
few	NA	TRBV7-9	TRBJ1-1	TGTGCCACGCACCCATCCGGAGATCTAAACACTGAAGCTTTCTTT	CATHPSGDLNTEAFF
NA	NA	TRBV30	TRBJ2-7	TGTGCCTGGAGTGCCACTAGCATGAGGGCCTACGAGCAGTACTTC	CAWSATSMRAYEQYF
NA	TRBD2	TRBV20-1	TRBJ2-7	TGCAGTGCTAGCGCAGCGGGGGGGGGCTACGAGCAGTACTTC	CSASAAGGGYEQYF
NA	TRBD1	TRBV20-1	TRBJ2-2	TGCAGTGCTAGAGATAGGGGACAGGGAGTCGCCGGGGAGCTGTTTTTT	CSARDRGQGVAGELFF
NA	NA	TRBV3-1	TRBJ2-7	TGTGCCAGCAGCCAAGAGGGGGGGCCCCACGAGCAGTACTTC	CASSQEGGPHEQYF
many	NA	TRBV5-1	TRBJ1-1	TGCGCCAGCAGCTTGCTACAGAACATGAACACTGAAGCTTTCTTT	CASSLLQNMNTEAFF
few	NA	TRBV12-3/TRBV12-4	TRBJ1-5	TGTGCCAGCAGTTTGGGTCAGAACCAGCATTTT	CASSLGQNQHF
once	TRBD1	TRBV12-5	TRBJ1-1	TGTGCTAGTGGTTTGCCAGGGGGCTTTAACACTGAAGCTTTCTTT	CASGLPGGFNTEAFF
many	NA	TRBV27	TRBJ2-7	TGTGCCAGCAGTCTTAGTGCGGCGCCCGCCTACGAGCAGTACTTC	CASSLSAAPAYEQYF
few	TRBD2	TRBV6-2/TRBV6-3	TRBJ2-1	TGTGCCAGCACCGCCGGGGCGGGAGGGCCGTATGAGCAGTTCTTC	CASTAGAGGPYEQFF
few	TRBD1	TRBV12-3/TRBV12-4	TRBJ2-7	TGTGCCAGCAGTACTTACAGGGGTAACGAGCAGTACTTC	CASSTYRGNEQYF
few	NA	TRBV15	TRBJ2-1	TGTGCCACCGCCCCGATCCGCAGCTACAATGAGCAGTTCTTC	CATAPIRSYNEQFF
many	TRBD1	TRBV4-3	TRBJ1-6	TGCGCCAGCAGCCAAGTAGGACAGGTGGCGGACCCGGAAAATTCACCCCTCCACTTT	CASSQVGQVADPENSPLHF
NA	TRBD1	TRBV9	TRBJ2-7	TGTGCCAGCAGCGTCCGGGACAGCCCATACGAGCAGTACTTC	CASSVRDSPYEQYF
few	TRBD1	TRBV12-3/TRBV12-4	TRBJ1-2	TGTGCCAGCAGCGGAGCCCGGACAGGGGTTTCTTCTGGCTACACCTTC	CASSGARTGVSSGYTF
many	NA	TRBV11-1	TRBJ2-7	TGTGCCAGCAGCCCCGCTGGAGGGACATACGAGCAGTACTTC	CASSPAGGTYEQYF
few	TRBD1	TRBV4-1	TRBJ2-7	TGCGCCAGCAGCCATCGGACAGGGTCGGACGAGCAGTACTTC	CASSHRTGSDEQYF
NA	NA	TRBV20-1	TRBJ2-4	TGCAGTGCCAGAGATGGGGTTGGGGCCAAAAACATTCAGTACTTC	CSARDGVGAKNIQYF
many	NA	TRBV7-9	TRBJ2-7	TGTGCCAGCAGCTTTCAGGACGGCTCCGGGCAGTACTTC	CASSFQDGSGQYF
many	TRBD1	TRBV6-5	TRBJ1-1	TGTGCCAGCAGCCTGGACAGGGGGGACACTGAAGCTTTCTTT	CASSLDRGDTEAFF
many	TRBD2	TRBV7-9	TRBJ2-5	TGTGCCAGCAGCCAGGGGCGAGCGGGAGCCCAAGAGACCCAGTACTTC	CASSQGRAGAQETQYF
NA	NA	TRBV7-9	TRBJ1-1	TGTGCCAGCAGCACGACGGCTCTGGAAGCTTTCTTT	CASSTTALEAFF
NA	NA	TRBV20-1	TRBJ1-2	TGCAGTGGGCAGGGTTCTGGCTACACCTTC	CSGQGSGYTF